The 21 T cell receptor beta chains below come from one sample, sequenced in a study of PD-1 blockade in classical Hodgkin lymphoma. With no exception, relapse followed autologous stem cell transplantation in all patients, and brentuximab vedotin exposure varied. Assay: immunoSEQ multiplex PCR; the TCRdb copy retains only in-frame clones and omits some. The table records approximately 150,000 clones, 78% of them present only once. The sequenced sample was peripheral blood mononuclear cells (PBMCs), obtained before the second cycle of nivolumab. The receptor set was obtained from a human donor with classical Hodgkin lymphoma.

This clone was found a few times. In DNA, the CDR3 is TGTGCCAGCAGGCAGGGATTACAGAACACTGAAGCTTTCTTT. As protein: CASRQGLQNTEAFF. The chain is built from TRBV7-9 and TRBJ1-1; tentative D call: TRBD1 (5 bases). V lost 6 bases, J lost 1 base, and 12 bases lay in between. The germline CDR1 and CDR2 sequences are SEHNR and FQNEAQ (reference sequence). The CDR3 contains 14 residues.

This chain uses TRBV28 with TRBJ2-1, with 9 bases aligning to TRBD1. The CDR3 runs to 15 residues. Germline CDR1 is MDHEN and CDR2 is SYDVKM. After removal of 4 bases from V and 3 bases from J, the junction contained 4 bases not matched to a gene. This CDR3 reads CASSWGQGYYNEQFF. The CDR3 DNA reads TGTGCCAGCAGTTGGGGACAGGGTTACTACAATGAGCAGTTCTTC.

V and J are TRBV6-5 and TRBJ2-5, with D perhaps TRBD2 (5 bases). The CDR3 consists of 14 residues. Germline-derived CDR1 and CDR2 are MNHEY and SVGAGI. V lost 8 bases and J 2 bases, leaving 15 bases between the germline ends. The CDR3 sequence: CASVWTSAQETQYF. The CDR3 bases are TGTGCCAGCGTCTGGACTTCAGCACAAGAGACCCAGTACTTC.

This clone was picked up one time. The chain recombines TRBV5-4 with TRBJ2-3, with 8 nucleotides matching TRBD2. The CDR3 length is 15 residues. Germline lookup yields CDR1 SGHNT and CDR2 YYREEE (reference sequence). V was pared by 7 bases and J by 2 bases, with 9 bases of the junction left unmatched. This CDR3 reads CASGLAGLLTDTQYF. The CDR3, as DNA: TGTGCCAGCGGTCTAGCGGGCCTCCTCACAGATACGCAGTATTTT.

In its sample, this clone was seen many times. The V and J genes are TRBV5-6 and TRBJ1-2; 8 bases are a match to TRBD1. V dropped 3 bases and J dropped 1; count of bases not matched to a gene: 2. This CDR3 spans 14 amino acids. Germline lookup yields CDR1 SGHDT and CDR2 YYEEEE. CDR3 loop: CASSSTGDNYGYTF. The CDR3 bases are TGTGCCAGCAGCTCGACAGGGGATAACTATGGCTACACCTTC.

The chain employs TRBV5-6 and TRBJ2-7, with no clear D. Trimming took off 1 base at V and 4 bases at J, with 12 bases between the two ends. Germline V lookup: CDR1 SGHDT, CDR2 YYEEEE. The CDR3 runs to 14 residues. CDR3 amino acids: CASSLRRNLYEQYF. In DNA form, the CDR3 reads TGTGCCAGCAGCTTGAGGCGGAATCTTTACGAGCAGTACTTC.

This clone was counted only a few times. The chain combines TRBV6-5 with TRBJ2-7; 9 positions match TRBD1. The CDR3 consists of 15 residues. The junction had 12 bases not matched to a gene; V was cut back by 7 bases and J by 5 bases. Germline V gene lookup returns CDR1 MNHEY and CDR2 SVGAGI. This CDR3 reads CASTALGDRVHEQYF. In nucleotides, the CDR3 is TGTGCCAGCACCGCGCTGGGGGACAGGGTCCACGAGCAGTACTTC.

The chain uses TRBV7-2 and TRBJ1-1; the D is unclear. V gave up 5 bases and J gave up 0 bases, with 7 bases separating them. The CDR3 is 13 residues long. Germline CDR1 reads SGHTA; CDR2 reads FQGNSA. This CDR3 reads CASSPQMNTEAFF. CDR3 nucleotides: TGTGCCAGCAGCCCTCAGATGAACACTGAAGCTTTCTTT.

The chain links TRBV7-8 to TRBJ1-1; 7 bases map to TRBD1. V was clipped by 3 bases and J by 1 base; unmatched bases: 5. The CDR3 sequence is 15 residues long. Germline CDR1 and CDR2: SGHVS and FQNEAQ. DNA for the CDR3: TGTGCCAGCAGCTTCTCGGCAGGGGGGAACACTGAAGCTTTCTTT. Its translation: CASSFSAGGNTEAFF.

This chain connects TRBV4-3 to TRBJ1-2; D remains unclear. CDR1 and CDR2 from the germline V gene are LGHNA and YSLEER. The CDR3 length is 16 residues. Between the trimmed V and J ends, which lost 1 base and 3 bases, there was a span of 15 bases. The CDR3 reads CASSQARAIYYYGYTF. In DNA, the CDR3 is TGCGCCAGCAGCCAAGCTAGGGCCATTTACTACTATGGCTACACCTTC.

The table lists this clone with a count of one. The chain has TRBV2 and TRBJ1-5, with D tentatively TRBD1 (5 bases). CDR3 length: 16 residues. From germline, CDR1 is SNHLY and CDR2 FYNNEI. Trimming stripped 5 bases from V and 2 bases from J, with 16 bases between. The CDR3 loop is CASSRGALRGNQPQHF. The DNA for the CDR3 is TGTGCCAGCAGTCGCGGGGCGCTGAGGGGCAATCAGCCCCAGCATTTT.

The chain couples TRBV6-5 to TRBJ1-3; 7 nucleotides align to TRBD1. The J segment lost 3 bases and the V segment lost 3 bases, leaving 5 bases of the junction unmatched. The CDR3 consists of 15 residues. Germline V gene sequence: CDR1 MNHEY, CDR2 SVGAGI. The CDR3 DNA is TGTGCCAGCAGTTATACCACAGGGGTTGGAAACACCATATATTTT. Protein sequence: CASSYTTGVGNTIYF.

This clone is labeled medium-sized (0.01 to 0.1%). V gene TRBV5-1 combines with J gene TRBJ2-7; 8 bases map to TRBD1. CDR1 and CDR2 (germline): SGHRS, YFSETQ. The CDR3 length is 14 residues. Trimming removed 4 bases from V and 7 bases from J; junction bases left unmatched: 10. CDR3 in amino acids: CASSPTGVEREQYF. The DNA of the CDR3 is TGCGCCAGCAGCCCGACAGGGGTAGAACGGGAGCAGTACTTC.

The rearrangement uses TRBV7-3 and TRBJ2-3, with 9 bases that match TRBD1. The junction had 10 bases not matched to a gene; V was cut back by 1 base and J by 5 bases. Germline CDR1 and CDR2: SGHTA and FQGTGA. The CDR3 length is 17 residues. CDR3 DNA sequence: TGTGCCAGCAGCTTAAAGGGCACAGGGGGCGTGGGAGATACGCAGTATTTT. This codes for CASSLKGTGGVGDTQYF.

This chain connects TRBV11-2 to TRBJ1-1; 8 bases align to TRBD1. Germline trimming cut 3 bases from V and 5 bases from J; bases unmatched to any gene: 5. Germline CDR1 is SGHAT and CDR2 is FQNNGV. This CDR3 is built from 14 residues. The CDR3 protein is CASSFTGGRTEAFF. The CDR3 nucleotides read TGTGCCAGCAGCTTCACAGGGGGGAGGACTGAAGCTTTCTTT. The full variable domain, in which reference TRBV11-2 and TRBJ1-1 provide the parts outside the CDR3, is EAGVAQSPRYKIIEKRQSVAFWCNPISGHATLYWYQQILGQGPKLLIQFQNNGVVDDSQLPKDRFSAERLKGVDSTLKIQPAKLEDSAVYLCASSFTGGRTEAFFGQGTRLTVV.

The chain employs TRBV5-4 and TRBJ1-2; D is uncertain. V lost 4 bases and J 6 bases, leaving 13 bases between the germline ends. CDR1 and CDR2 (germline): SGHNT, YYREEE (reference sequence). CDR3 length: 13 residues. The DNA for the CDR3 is TGTGCCAGCAGCCAAGGTAACCGGGATGGCTACACCTTC. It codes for CASSQGNRDGYTF.

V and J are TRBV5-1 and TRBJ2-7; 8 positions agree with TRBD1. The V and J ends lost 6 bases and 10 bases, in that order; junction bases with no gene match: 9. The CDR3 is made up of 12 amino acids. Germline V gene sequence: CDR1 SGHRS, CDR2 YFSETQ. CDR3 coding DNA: TGCGCCAGCAAACAGGGGGACGGGAGTCAGTACTTC. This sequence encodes CASKQGDGSQYF.

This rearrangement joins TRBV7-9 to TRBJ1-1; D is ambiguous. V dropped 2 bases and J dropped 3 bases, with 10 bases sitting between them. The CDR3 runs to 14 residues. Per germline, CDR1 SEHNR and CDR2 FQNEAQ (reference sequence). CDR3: CASSLRWSDTEAFF. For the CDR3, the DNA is TGTGCCAGCAGCTTAAGATGGTCGGACACTGAAGCTTTCTTT.

CDR3 DNA sequence: TGTGCCAGCAGCTTATTATACGGCTCCTACGAGCAGTACTTC. It codes for CASSLLYGSYEQYF. The rearrangement links TRBV11-2 to TRBJ2-7; the D is unclear. Between the trimmed V and J ends, which lost 2 bases and 0 bases, there was a span of 8 bases. Germline CDR1 and CDR2: SGHAT and FQNNGV. The CDR3 has 14 residues.

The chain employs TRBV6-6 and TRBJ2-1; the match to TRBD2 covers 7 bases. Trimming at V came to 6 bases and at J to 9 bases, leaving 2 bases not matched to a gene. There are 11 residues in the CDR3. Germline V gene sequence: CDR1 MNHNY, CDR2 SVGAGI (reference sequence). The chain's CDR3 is CASRRTSEQFF. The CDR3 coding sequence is TGTGCCAGCAGACGGACTAGTGAGCAGTTCTTC.

CDR3: CASSLGGVTGELFF. In DNA form, the CDR3 reads TGCGCCAGCAGCTTGGGAGGGGTCACCGGGGAGCTGTTTTTT. This chain uses TRBV5-1 with TRBJ2-2, with D tentatively TRBD1 or TRBD2 (5 bases each). In germline, CDR1 is SGHRS, CDR2 YFSETQ. The CDR3 extends over 14 amino acids. The V and J ends lost 0 bases and 4 bases respectively, with 7 bases between them.